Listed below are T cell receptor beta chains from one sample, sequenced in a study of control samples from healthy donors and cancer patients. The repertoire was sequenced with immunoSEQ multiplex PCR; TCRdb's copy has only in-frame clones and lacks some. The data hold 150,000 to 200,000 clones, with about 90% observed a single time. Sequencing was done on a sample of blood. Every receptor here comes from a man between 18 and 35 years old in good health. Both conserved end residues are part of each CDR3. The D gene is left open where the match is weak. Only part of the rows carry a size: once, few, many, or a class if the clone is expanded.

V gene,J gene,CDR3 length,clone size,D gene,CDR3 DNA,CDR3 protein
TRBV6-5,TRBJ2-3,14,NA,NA,TGTGCCAGCAGTCGGGATCCTGCAGGAGATACGCAGTATTTT,CASSRDPAGDTQYF
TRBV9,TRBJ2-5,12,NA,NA,TGTGCCAGCAGTGGGACGGAGGAGACCCAGTACTTC,CASSGTEETQYF
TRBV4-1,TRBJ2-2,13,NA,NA,TGCGCCAGCAGCTTTGGGGCTTCCGGGGAGCTGTTTTTT,CASSFGASGELFF
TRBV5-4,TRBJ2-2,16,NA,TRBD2,TGTGCCAGCAGTTTCAGGGAGGGGTCGGACACCGGGGAGCTGTTTTTT,CASSFREGSDTGELFF
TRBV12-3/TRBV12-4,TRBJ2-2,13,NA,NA,TGTGCCAGCAGTTCAACCCGGACCGGGGAGCTGTTTTTT,CASSSTRTGELFF
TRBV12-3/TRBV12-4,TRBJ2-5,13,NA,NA,TGTGCCAGCAGGTCCGGGACAAGGGAGACCCAGTACTTC,CASRSGTRETQYF
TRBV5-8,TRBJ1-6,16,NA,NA,TGTGCCAGCAGCTTGCATGTCGCGGCCTTCGGTTCACCCCTCCACTTT,CASSLHVAAFGSPLHF
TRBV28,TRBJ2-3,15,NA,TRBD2,TGTGCCAGCCGGAGGGCGGGGGGTAGCACAGATACGCAGTATTTT,CASRRAGGSTDTQYF
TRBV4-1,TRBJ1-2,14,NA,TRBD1,TGCGCCAGCAGCCCGCAGGGGGCCATCTATGGCTACACCTTC,CASSPQGAIYGYTF
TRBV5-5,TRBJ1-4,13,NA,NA,TGTGCCAGCAGCTTGGAGTTGCCCGAGAAACTGTTTTTT,CASSLELPEKLFF
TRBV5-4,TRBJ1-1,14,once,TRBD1,TGTGCCAGCAGGGGGGGACAGGGGAACACTGAAGCTTTCTTT,CASRGGQGNTEAFF
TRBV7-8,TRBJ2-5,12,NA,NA,TGTGCCAGCAGCACTAGCCAAGAGACCCAGTACTTC,CASSTSQETQYF
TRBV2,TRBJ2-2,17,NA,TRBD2,TGTGCCAGCGGAAGCCCCTTCGGCTGGGAGGGCACCGGGGAGCTGTTTTTT,CASGSPFGWEGTGELFF
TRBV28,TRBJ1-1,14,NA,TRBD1,TGTGCCAGCAGTTTAACAGGGGCGGACACTGAAGCTTTCTTT,CASSLTGADTEAFF
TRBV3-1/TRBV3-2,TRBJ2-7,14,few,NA,TGTGCCAGCAGCCAAGCTACGCCACCCTACGAGCAGTACTTC,CASSQATPPYEQYF
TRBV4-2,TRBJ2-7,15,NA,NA,TGTGCCAGCAGCCAAGAAACCCCGGGAGCCTACGAGCAGTACTTC,CASSQETPGAYEQYF
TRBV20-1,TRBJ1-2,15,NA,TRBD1,TGCAGTGCTAGTACGACAGGGGATAACTACGATGGCTACACCTTC,CSASTTGDNYDGYTF